Below, one T cell receptor (beta chain) is given with its context. Its antigen remains unidentified. These data come from a study of cytomegalovirus exposure and HLA in healthy donors. As for the study in general: Genetic ancestry analysis placed over 75% of the 398 donors that were genotyped in the Caucasian-associated cluster.

General study results and limits: Association of a missense DCLRE1C variant with TCR beta V- and J-gene trimming was reported in a later analysis. The study put 150 to 200 TCR beta chains on its list as cytomegalovirus-associated. Most TCR sequences proved rare, with some public TCRs found in many donors.

PCR amplification relied on 60 Vbeta primers (plus 13 Jbeta primers). Here immunoSEQ multiplex PCR was the method, and the copy in TCRdb shows in-frame clones only, minus some. The table includes about 140,000 clones, about 78% detected once. Germline V CDR1 and CDR2: WSHSY, SAAADI. V lost 6 bases and J lost 4; bases outside the gene matches: 8. The CDR3 runs 14 residues. The sequenced material came from PBMCs. The TCR comes from a man aged 40-49 years in good health and CMV-seropositive. This chain uses TRBV10-2 with TRBJ2-7; 8 positions match TRBD1. CDR3 coding DNA: TGCGCCAGCAGGGGAGGACAGGGTTCTTACGAGCAGTACTTC. Protein sequence: CASRGGQGSYEQYF.